This entry lists 25 T cell receptor beta chains sequenced from one sample in a study of OX40 agonist ivuxolimab in advanced cancers. Data came from immunoSEQ multiplex PCR; TCRdb stores just in-frame clones and leaves some out. Of 90,000 to 150,000 clones listed, 75% to 90% are singletons. Source: CD4+ or CD8+ T cells sorted from blood, taken in a trial of the OX40 agonist ivuxolimab. These receptors were collected from an adult with an advanced solid tumor such as melanoma, head and neck, liver or kidney cancer.

The chain employs TRBV10-3 and TRBJ1-5; D gene unclear. The germline V and J ends were trimmed by 3 bases and 4 bases, with 13 bases remaining between them. Per germline, CDR1 ENHRY and CDR2 SYGVKD. There are 15 residues in the CDR3. CDR3 protein: CAISEGREANQPQHF. The DNA of the CDR3 is TGTGCCATCAGTGAAGGGAGGGAAGCGAATCAGCCCCAGCATTTT.

The chain couples TRBV6-6 to TRBJ1-1, with D possibly being TRBD1 (5 bases). This CDR3 spans 14 amino acids. V was clipped by 9 bases and J by 5 bases, with 19 bases between them. The germline V gene encodes CDR1 MNHNY and CDR2 SVGAGI (reference sequence). CDR3 amino acids: CASLSPGLVTEAFF. CDR3 bases: TGTGCCAGTCTCTCTCCAGGGTTGGTAACTGAAGCTTTCTTT.

Details on this clone: A read error may produce the germline difference seen at one junction end. The V and J genes are TRBV28 and TRBJ1-2; 9 nucleotides line up with TRBD1. Germline values: CDR1 MDHEN, CDR2 SYDVKM. The CDR3 totals 18 residues. CDR3 sequence reads: CASSLKARDRAANYDYTF. The CDR3 DNA sequence: TGTGCCAGCAGTTTAAAGGCCAGGGACAGGGCGGCCAACTATGACTACACCTTC.

This clone was seen more than once but under ten times. This rearrangement joins TRBV7-9 to TRBJ1-2; maybe TRBD1 (6 bases). CDR1 is SEHNR and CDR2 is FQNEAQ in the germline V gene (reference sequence). CDR3 size: 13 residues. V was clipped by 11 bases and J by 7 bases, with 20 bases between them. CDR3 residues: CACQVWQGSGYTF. The CDR3 DNA follows: TGTGCCTGCCAAGTTTGGCAGGGGTCTGGCTACACCTTC.

The chain carries TRBV11-3 and TRBJ2-2; 12 nucleotides line up with TRBD1. The V gene end was trimmed by 6 bases and the J gene end by 6 bases; junction bases not matched to a gene: 5. The CDR3 extends over 15 amino acids. CDR1 and CDR2 (germline): SGHNT, YENEEA. This CDR3 reads CASSQGQGASGELFF. In nucleotides, the CDR3 is TGTGCCAGCAGTCAGGGACAGGGGGCTTCCGGGGAGCTGTTTTTT.

The gene calls are TRBV20-1 and TRBJ2-3; D call uncertain. This CDR3 has 11 amino acids. Germline assignment: CDR1 DFQATT and CDR2 SNEGSKA (reference sequence). With 7 bases removed from V and 7 bases from J, the gap between germline ends came to 12 bases. The CDR3 loop reads CSVAGDYTQYF. The CDR3 bases are TGCAGTGTGGCTGGTGATTATACGCAGTATTTT.

The rearrangement joins TRBV30 to TRBJ2-1; TRBD2 matches 8 bases. The V segment lost 4 bases and the J segment 15 bases; nucleotides outside the gene matches: 14. The CDR3 is 13 amino acids. Germline loops: CDR1 GTSNPN, CDR2 SVGIG (reference sequence). CDR3 region: CAWIGVGGGPGFF. The CDR3 DNA follows: TGTGCCTGGATCGGCGTCGGGGGGGGCCCGGGGTTCTTC. The full variable domain, in which reference TRBV30 and TRBJ2-1 provide the parts outside the CDR3, is SQTIHQWPATLVQPVGSPLSLECTVEGTSNPNLYWYRQAAGRGLQLLFYSVGIGQISSEVPQNLSASRPQDRQFILSSKKLLLSDSGFYLCAWIGVGGGPGFFGPGTRLTVL.

The V call is TRBV27, the J call TRBJ2-7, with D perhaps being TRBD1 or TRBD2 (5 bases each). The V and J ends lost 5 bases and 3 bases respectively, with 14 bases between them. The length of the CDR3 is 14 residues. Germline V gene data show CDR1 as MNHEY and CDR2 as SMNVEV (reference sequence). Here the CDR3 reads CASSGRTGGYEQYF. In nucleotides, the CDR3 is TGTGCCAGCAGTGGACGCACTGGGGGCTACGAGCAGTACTTC.

V and J are TRBV29-1 and TRBJ2-3; no firm D call. Germline V gives CDR1 SQVTM, CDR2 ANQGSEA. There are 12 residues in the CDR3. V dropped 5 bases and J dropped 0 bases, with 6 bases sitting between them. In DNA form, the CDR3 reads TGCAGCGTTCTTCCTAGCACAGATACGCAGTATTTT. Translating gives CSVLPSTDTQYF.

The rearrangement links TRBV7-9 to TRBJ2-7; 9 bases are a match to TRBD1. The CDR3 extends over 15 amino acids. The germline gives CDR1 SEHNR, CDR2 FQNEAQ (reference sequence). V dropped 3 bases and J dropped 6; count of bases not matched to a gene: 9. The CDR3 DNA reads TGTGCCAGCAGCTTCCCCGGGACAGGGTCCACCGAGCAGTACTTC. Translating it yields CASSFPGTGSTEQYF.

The chain employs TRBV6-1 and TRBJ1-5, with a weak D call TRBD1 (5 bases). CDR3 length: 18 amino acids. The germline V gene has CDR1 MNHNS and CDR2 SASEGT. The ends were cut back, 2 bases at V and 10 bases at J, with 27 bases in the middle. CDR3 nucleotides: TGTGCCAGCAGTGAAAGGACTTATGTTTCAGGGTTTCCAAATCCCCAGCATTTT. Translating gives CASSERTYVSGFPNPQHF.

This sequence joins TRBV15 and TRBJ2-7; TRBD1 agrees at 8 bases. The CDR3 loop spans 17 amino acids. Trimming took 2 bases from V and 4 from J; bases not matched to a gene: 13. Per germline, CDR1 LNHNV and CDR2 YYDKDF (reference sequence). The CDR3 loop is CATSRPQGTGRVYEQYF. Written as DNA, the CDR3 is TGTGCCACCAGCAGACCCCAAGGGACAGGACGGGTTTACGAGCAGTACTTC.

This clone appeared a single time. The DNA of the CDR3 is TGTGCCAGCAGTTACTCGAGCCGGGCTGAAAAACTGTTTTTT. It translates to CASSYSSRAEKLFF. The chain has TRBV6-5 and TRBJ1-4, with D uncertain. V gave up 0 bases and J gave up 7 bases, with 9 bases separating them. CDR3 length: 14 amino acids. Germline V gene lookup returns CDR1 MNHEY and CDR2 SVGAGI.

In its sample, this clone was seen once. This chain joins TRBV6-1 and TRBJ2-5; possibly TRBD1 for D (5 bases). V was clipped by 2 bases and J by 10 bases, with 20 bases between them. CDR3 length equals 15 residues. Germline assignment: CDR1 MNHNS and CDR2 SASEGT. CDR3 sequence: CASSEQPGRVSGQYF. The CDR3 coding sequence is TGTGCCAGCAGTGAACAACCCGGCAGGGTGTCAGGCCAGTACTTC.

The chain has TRBV10-3 and TRBJ1-4; D is unresolved. The length of the CDR3 is 14 residues. Germline-derived CDR1 and CDR2 are ENHRY and SYGVKD. Trimming stripped 6 bases from V and 3 bases from J, with 11 bases between. CDR3 bases: TGTGCCATCAGGTCCTCTACCTCTAATGAAAAACTGTTTTTT. Residues: CAIRSSTSNEKLFF.

The chain employs TRBV6-4 and TRBJ2-3, with TRBD1 identical over 10 bases. Germline values: CDR1 MRHNA, CDR2 SNTAGT. The length of the CDR3 is 15 residues. Unmatched junction bases numbered 6, after V lost 5 bases and J lost 4 bases. Here the CDR3 DNA reads TGTGCCAGCAGTTCCGGGACAGGGGACCCAGATACGCAGTATTTT. Protein: CASSSGTGDPDTQYF.

The rearrangement joins TRBV6-1 to TRBJ2-7; no clear D. Germline V CDR1 and CDR2: MNHNS, SASEGT. Deletions cut 6 bases from V and 0 bases from J, with 12 bases between. The CDR3 has 14 residues. CDR3 residues: CASSVDPSSYEQYF. The CDR3 DNA is TGTGCCAGCAGCGTTGACCCAAGCTCCTACGAGCAGTACTTC.

The chain is built from TRBV18 and TRBJ2-7, with D possibly TRBD1 on 5 matching bases. Trimming stripped 0 bases from V and 3 bases from J, with 9 bases between. The germline V gene has CDR1 KGHSH and CDR2 LQKENI. The CDR3 has 14 amino acids. CDR3 DNA: TGTGCCAGCTCACCACCGACAGAGAGCTACGAGCAGTACTTC. This sequence encodes CASSPPTESYEQYF.

This clone has a single count. The V call is TRBV11-2, the J call TRBJ2-1; TRBD2 matches 11 bases. The CDR3 sequence is 20 residues long. Per germline, CDR1 SGHAT and CDR2 FQNNGV. V shed 0 bases and J 10 bases; nucleotides not matched to a gene: 20. The CDR3 protein is CASSLEAASWTSGPGREQFF. As DNA, the CDR3 is TGTGCCAGCAGCTTAGAAGCGGCCAGCTGGACTAGCGGGCCGGGTAGAGAGCAGTTCTTC.

V gene TRBV9 combines with J gene TRBJ2-5; D unclear. This CDR3 has 15 amino acids. Trimming shortened V by 0 bases and J by 5 bases, and 14 bases separated the two germline ends. Germline CDR1 SGDLS, CDR2 YYNGEE. In nucleotides, the CDR3 is TGTGCCAGCAGCGTAGACGGCAAGGGTTTCGAGACCCAGTACTTC. This sequence encodes CASSVDGKGFETQYF.

The chain is built from TRBV5-1 and TRBJ2-4, with D perhaps TRBD1 (6 bases). V shed 4 bases and J shed 8 bases, with 19 bases lying between them. CDR1 is SGHRS and CDR2 is YFSETQ in the germline V gene. The CDR3 totals 15 residues. This chain's CDR3 is CASSGSGVSADIQYF. In DNA form, the CDR3 reads TGCGCCAGCAGCGGATCAGGGGTCTCGGCGGACATTCAGTACTTC.

In nucleotides, the CDR3 is TGCGCAACCATGGGGGGCGCGGACACCGGGGAGCTGTTTTTT. It translates to CATMGGADTGELFF. V is TRBV5-1 and J is TRBJ2-2; the D gene could be TRBD1 or TRBD2 (6 bases each). This CDR3 contains 14 residues. Germline lookup yields CDR1 SGHRS and CDR2 YFSETQ.

J is TRBJ2-4 and V is TRBV4-3; possibly TRBD2 for D (7 bases). Looked up from germline, CDR1 is LGHNA and CDR2 is YSLEER. CDR3 length: 16 residues. The V end was cut by 0 bases, the J end by 4 bases, with 13 bases between. The CDR3 DNA sequence: TGCGCCAGCAGCCAAGAGCTCGGGGGGCGAAAAAACATTCAGTACTTC. It encodes CASSQELGGRKNIQYF.

The chain combines TRBV28 with TRBJ1-4; D is ambiguous. Germline assignment: CDR1 MDHEN and CDR2 SYDVKM. V lost 6 bases, J lost 4 bases, and 3 bases lay in between. This CDR3 has 11 residues. The CDR3 sequence: CASRFNEKLFF. Here the CDR3 DNA reads TGTGCCAGCAGGTTTAATGAAAAACTGTTTTTT. The complete variable domain, with remaining parts taken from reference TRBV28 and TRBJ1-4, reads DVKVTQSSRYLVKRTGEKVFLECVQDMDHENMFWYRQDPGLGLRLIYFSYDVKMKEKGDIPEGYSVSREKKERFSLILESASTNQTSMYLCASRFNEKLFFGSGTQLSVL.

The rearrangement joins TRBV18 to TRBJ1-1; a possible D gene is TRBD1 (5 bases). V shed 0 bases and J shed 1 base, with 6 bases lying between them. The CDR3 is made up of 14 amino acids. Germline V gene sequence: CDR1 KGHSH, CDR2 LQKENI. Here the CDR3 reads CASSPPGPNTEAFF. Here the CDR3 DNA reads TGTGCCAGCTCACCACCGGGGCCGAACACTGAAGCTTTCTTT.